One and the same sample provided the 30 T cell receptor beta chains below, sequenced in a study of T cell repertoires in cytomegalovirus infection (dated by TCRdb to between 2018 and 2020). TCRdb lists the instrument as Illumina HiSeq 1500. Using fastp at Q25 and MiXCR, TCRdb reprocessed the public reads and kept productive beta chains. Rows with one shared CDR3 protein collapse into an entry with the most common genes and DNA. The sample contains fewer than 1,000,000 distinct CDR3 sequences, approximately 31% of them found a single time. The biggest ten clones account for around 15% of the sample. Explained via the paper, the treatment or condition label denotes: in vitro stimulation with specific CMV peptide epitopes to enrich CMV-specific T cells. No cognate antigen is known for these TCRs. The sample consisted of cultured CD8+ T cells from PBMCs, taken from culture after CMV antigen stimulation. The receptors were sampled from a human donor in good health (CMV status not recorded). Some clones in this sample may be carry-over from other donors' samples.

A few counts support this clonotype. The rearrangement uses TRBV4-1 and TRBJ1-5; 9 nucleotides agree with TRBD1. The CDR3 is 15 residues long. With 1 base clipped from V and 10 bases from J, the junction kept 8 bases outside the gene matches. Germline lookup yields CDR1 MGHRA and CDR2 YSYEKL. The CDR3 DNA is TGCGCCAGCAGCCAAGGAGCGGACAGGGGTGGTCCCCAGCATTTT. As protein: CASSQGADRGGPQHF.

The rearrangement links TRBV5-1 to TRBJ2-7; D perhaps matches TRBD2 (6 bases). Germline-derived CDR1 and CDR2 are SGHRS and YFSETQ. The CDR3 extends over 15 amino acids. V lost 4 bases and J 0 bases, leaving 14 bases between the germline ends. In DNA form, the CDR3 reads TGCGCCAGCAGCCGGGACTTCTCAAGCTCCTACGAGCAGTACTTC. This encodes CASSRDFSSSYEQYF.

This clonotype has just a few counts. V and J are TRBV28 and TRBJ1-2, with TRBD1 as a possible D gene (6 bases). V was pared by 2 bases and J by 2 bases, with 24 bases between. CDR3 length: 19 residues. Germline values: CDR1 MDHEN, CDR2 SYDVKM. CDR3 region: CASSLAAPDLTGSNYGYTF. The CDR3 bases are TGTGCCAGCAGTTTAGCGGCCCCGGACTTGACAGGTTCCAACTATGGCTACACCTTC.

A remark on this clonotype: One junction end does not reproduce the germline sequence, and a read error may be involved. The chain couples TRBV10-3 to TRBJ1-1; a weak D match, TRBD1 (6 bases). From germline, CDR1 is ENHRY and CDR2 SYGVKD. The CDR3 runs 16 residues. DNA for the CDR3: TGTGCCATCTGTGACCCGGGGGGACATCCGAACACTGAAGCTTTCTTT. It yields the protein CAICDPGGHPNTEAFF.

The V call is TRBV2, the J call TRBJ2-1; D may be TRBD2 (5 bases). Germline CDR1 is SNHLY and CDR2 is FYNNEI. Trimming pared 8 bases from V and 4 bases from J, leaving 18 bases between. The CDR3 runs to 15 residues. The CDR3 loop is CASSFNRGQYNEQFF. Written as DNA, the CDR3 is TGTGCCAGCTCGTTCAACCGGGGTCAATACAATGAGCAGTTCTTC. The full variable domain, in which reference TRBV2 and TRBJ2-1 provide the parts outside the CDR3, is EPEVTQTPSHQVTQMGQEVILRCVPISNHLYFYWYRQILGQKVEFLVSFYNNEISEKSEIFDDQFSVERPDGSNFTLKIRSTKLEDSAMYFCASSFNRGQYNEQFFGPGTRLTVL.

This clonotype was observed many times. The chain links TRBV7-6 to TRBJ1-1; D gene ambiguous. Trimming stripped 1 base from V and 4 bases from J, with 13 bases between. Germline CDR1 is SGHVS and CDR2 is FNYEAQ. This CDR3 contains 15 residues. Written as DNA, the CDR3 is TGTGCCAGCAGCTTAGGGGTGTACCGTAGCACTGAAGCTTTCTTT. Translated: CASSLGVYRSTEAFF.

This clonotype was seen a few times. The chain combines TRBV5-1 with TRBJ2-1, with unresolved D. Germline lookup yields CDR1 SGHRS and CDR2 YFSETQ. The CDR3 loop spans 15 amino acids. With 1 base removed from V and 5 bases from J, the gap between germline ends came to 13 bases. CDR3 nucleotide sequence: TGCGCCAGCAGCTTGTATTCCTCTACGAACAATGAGCAGTTCTTC. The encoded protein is CASSLYSSTNNEQFF.

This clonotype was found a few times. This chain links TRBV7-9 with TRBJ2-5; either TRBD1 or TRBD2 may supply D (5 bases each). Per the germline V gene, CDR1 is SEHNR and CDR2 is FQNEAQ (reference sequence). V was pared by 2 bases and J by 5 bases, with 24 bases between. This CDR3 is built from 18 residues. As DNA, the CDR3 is TGTGCCAGCAGCTTACGCAAAGGGGACCTGCCGATAAGGGAGACCCAGTACTTC. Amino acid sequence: CASSLRKGDLPIRETQYF.

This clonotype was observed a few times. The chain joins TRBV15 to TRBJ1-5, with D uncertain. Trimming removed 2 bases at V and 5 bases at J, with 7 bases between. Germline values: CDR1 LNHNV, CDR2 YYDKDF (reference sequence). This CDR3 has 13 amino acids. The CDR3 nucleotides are TGTGCCACCAGCAGATTCCCTTATCAGCCCCAGCATTTT. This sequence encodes CATSRFPYQPQHF. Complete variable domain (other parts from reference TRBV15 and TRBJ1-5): DAMVIQNPRYQVTQFGKPVTLSCSQTLNHNVMYWYQQKSSQAPKLLFHYYDKDFNNEADTPDNFQSRRPNTSFCFLDIRSPGLGDTAMYLCATSRFPYQPQHFGDGTRLSIL.

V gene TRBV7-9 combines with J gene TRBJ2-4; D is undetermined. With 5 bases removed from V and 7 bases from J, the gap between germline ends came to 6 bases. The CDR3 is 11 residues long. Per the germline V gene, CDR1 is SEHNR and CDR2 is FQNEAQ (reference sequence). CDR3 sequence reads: CASSVSNIQYF. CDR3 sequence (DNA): TGTGCCAGCAGCGTGAGTAACATTCAGTACTTC.

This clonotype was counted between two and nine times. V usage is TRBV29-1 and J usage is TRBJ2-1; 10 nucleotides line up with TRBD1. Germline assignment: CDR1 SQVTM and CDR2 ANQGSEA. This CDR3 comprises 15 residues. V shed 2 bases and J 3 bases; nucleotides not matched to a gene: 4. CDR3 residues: CSVELDRGFYNEQFF. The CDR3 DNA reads TGCAGCGTTGAATTGGACAGGGGGTTCTACAATGAGCAGTTCTTC.

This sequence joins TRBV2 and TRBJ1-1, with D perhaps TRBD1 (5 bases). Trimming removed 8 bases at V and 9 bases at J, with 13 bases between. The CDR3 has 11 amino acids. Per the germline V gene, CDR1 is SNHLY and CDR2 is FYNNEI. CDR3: CASLGRVKAFF. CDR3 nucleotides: TGTGCCAGCTTGGGGCGTGTGAAAGCTTTCTTT.

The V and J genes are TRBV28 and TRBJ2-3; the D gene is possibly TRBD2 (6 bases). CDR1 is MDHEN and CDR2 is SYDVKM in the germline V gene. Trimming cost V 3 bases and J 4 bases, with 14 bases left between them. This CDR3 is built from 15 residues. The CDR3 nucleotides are TGTGCCAGCAGTTTCCCCGGCGGGGCCCCAGATACGCAGTATTTT. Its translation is CASSFPGGAPDTQYF.

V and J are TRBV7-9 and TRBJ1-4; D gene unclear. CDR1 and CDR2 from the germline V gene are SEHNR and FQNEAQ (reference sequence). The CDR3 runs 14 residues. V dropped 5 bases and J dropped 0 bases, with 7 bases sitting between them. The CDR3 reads CASSDEATNEKLFF. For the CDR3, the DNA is TGTGCCAGCAGCGACGAAGCAACTAATGAAAAACTGTTTTTT.

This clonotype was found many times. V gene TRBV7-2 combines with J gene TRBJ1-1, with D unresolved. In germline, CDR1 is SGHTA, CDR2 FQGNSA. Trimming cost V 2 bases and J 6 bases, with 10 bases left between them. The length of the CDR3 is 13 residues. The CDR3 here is CASSLIGGSEAFF. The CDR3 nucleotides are TGTGCCAGCAGCTTAATAGGCGGGTCTGAAGCTTTCTTT.

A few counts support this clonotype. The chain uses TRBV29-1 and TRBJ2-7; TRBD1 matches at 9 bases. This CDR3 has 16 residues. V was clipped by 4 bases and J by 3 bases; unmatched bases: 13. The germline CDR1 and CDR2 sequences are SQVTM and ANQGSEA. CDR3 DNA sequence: TGCAGCGTTGGGTTAGGAGCCGGGACAGGGCTCTACGAGCAGTACTTC. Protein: CSVGLGAGTGLYEQYF.

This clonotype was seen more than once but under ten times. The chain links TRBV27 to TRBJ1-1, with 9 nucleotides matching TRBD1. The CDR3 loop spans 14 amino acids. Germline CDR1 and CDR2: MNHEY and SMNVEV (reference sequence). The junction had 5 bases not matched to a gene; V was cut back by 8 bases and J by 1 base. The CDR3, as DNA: TGTGCCAGCGCCACAGGGGGCAGGAACACTGAAGCTTTCTTT. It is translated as CASATGGRNTEAFF.

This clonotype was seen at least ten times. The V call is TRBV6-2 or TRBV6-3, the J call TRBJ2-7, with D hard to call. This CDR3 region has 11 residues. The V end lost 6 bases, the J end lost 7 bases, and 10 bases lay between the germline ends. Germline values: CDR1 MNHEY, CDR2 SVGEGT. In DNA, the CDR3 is TGTGCCAGCAGCCCCGGTGGGGAGCAGTACGTC. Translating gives CASSPGGEQYV.

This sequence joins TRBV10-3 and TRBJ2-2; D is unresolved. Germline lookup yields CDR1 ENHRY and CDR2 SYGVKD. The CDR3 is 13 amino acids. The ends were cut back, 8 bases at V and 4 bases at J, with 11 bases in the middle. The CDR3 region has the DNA TGTGCCATCCGTATGACGTCCACCGGGGAGCTGTTTTTT. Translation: CAIRMTSTGELFF.

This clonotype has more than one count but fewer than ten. CDR3 nucleotides: TGTGCCAGCAGTTTATTGGGGGGCGGAATCACTGAAGCTTTCTTT. It translates to CASSLLGGGITEAFF. The chain recombines TRBV27 with TRBJ1-1, with D possibly matching TRBD1 (6 bases). This CDR3 is 15 amino acids long. Deletions cut 1 base from V and 4 bases from J, with 13 bases between. The germline V gene encodes CDR1 MNHEY and CDR2 SMNVEV (reference sequence).

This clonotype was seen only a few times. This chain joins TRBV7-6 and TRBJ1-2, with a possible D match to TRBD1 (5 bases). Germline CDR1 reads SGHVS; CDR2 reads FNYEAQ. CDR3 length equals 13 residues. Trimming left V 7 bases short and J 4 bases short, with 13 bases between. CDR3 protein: CASTSPGPYGYTF. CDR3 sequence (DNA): TGTGCCAGCACCTCACCAGGGCCCTATGGCTACACCTTC. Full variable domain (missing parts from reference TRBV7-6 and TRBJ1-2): GAGVSQSPRYKVTKRGQDVALRCDPISGHVSLYWYRQALGQGPEFLTYFNYEAQQDKSGLPNDRFSAERPEGSISTLTIQRTEQRDSAMYRCASTSPGPYGYTFGSGTRLTVV.

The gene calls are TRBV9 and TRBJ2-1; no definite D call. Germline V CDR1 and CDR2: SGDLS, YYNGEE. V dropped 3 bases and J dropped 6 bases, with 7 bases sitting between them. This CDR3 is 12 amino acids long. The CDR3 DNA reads TGTGCCAGCAGCGGGCTTATCAATGAGCAGTTCTTC. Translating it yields CASSGLINEQFF.

CDR3 sequence (DNA): TGTGCCAGCAGCCCTCCTAGCCGGGACCTAACGGAAAACACCATATATTTT. As protein: CASSPPSRDLTENTIYF. V and J are TRBV7-2 and TRBJ1-3; weak D call: TRBD1 (5 bases). The CDR3 has 17 amino acids. Trimming stripped 5 bases from V and 6 bases from J, with 23 bases between. Germline-derived CDR1 and CDR2 are SGHTA and FQGNSA.

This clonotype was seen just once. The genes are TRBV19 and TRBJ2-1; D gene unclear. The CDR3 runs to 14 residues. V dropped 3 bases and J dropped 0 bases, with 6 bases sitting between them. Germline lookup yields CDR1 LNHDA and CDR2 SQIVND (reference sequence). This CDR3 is CASSISFSYNEQFF. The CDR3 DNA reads TGTGCCAGTAGTATTTCCTTCTCCTACAATGAGCAGTTCTTC. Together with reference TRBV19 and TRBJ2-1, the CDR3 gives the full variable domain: DGGITQSPKYLFRKEGQNVTLSCEQNLNHDAMYWYRQDPGQGLRLIYYSQIVNDFQKGDIAEGYSVSREKKESFPLTVTSAQKNPTAFYLCASSISFSYNEQFFGPGTRLTVL.

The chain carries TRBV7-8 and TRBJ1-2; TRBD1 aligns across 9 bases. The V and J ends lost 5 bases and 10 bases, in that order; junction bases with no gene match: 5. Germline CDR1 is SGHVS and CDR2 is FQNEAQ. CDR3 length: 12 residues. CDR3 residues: CASSVGQGDYTF. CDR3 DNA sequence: TGTGCCAGCAGCGTGGGACAGGGTGACTACACCTTC. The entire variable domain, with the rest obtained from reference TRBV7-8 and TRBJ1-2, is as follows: GAGVSQSPRYKVAKRGQDVALRCDPISGHVSLFWYQQALGQGPEFLTYFQNEAQLDKSGLPSDRFFAERPEGSVSTLKIQRTQQEDSAVYLCASSVGQGDYTFGSGTRLTVV.

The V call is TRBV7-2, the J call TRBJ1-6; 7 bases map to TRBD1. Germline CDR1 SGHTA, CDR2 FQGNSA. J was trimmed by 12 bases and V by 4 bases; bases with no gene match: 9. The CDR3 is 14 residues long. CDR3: CASSSDRARGPLHF. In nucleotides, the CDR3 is TGTGCCAGCAGCTCTGACAGGGCCAGAGGACCCCTCCACTTT.

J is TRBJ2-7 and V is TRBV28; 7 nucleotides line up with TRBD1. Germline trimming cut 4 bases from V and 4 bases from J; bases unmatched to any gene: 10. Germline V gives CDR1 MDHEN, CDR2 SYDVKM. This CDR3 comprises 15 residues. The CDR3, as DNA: TGTGCCAGCAGTTCATACAGGGGCAGAGGTTACGAGCAGTACGTC. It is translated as CASSSYRGRGYEQYV.

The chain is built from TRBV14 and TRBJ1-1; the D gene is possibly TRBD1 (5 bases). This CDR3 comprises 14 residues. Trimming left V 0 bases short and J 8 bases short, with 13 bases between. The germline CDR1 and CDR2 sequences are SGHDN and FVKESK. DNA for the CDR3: TGTGCCAGCAGCCAAGACCCCCCAGGGTCAGAAGCTTTCTTT. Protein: CASSQDPPGSEAFF.

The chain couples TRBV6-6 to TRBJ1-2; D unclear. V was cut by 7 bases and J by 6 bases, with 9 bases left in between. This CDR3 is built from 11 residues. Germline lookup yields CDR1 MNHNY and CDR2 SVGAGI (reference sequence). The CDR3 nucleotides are TGTGCCAGCACGGGGAGGGATGGCTACACCTTC. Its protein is CASTGRDGYTF.

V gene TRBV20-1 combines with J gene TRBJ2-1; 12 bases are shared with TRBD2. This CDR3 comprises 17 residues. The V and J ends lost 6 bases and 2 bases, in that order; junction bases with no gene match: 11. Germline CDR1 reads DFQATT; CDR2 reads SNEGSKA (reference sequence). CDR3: CSALGLAGATTYNEQFF. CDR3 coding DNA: TGCAGTGCCCTGGGACTAGCGGGCGCAACCACCTACAATGAGCAGTTCTTC.